Listed here are 7 T cell receptor beta chains from one sample, sequenced in a study of cytomegalovirus exposure and HLA in healthy donors. Primers included in the PCR were 60 Vbeta and 13 Jbeta primers. The assay was immunoSEQ multiplex PCR, and TCRdb's table has in-frame clones only and misses some. The sample carries 60,000 to 85,000 clones, around 74% recorded once. Sequenced input: PBMCs. These receptors originate from a human donor in good health.

This chain joins TRBV5-1 and TRBJ1-1; the D gene is possibly TRBD1 (6 bases). Deletions cut 5 bases from V and 1 base from J, with 15 bases between. The CDR3 is 15 residues long. CDR1 SGHRS and CDR2 YFSETQ come from the germline V gene. CDR3 residues: CASSPGQLENTEAFF. CDR3 coding DNA: TGCGCCAGCAGTCCGGGACAACTAGAGAACACTGAAGCTTTCTTT.

The rearrangement joins TRBV6-6 to TRBJ2-7; TRBD1 might be the D (6 bases). CDR1 MNHNY and CDR2 SVGAGI come from the germline V gene (reference sequence). Between the trimmed V and J ends, which lost 5 bases and 4 bases, there was a span of 12 bases. The CDR3 is 13 residues long. CDR3: CASSPSRGYEQYF. For the CDR3, the DNA is TGTGCCAGCAGTCCTTCTAGGGGGTACGAGCAGTACTTC.

The CDR3 sequence is CAWSPPRSGRETQYF. CDR3 bases: TGTGCCTGGAGTCCGCCGAGGTCAGGGCGGGAGACCCAGTACTTC. The V call is TRBV30, the J call TRBJ2-5, with D possibly matching TRBD1 (5 bases). In germline, CDR1 is GTSNPN, CDR2 SVGIG (reference sequence). With 2 bases removed from V and 5 bases from J, the gap between germline ends came to 18 bases. This CDR3 region has 15 residues.

The chain has TRBV7-2 and TRBJ2-3; D call uncertain. The CDR3 runs 12 residues. Germline lookup yields CDR1 SGHTA and CDR2 FQGNSA. V lost 1 base to trimming and J lost 5 bases, with 4 bases between them. CDR3 nucleotide sequence: TGTGCCAGCAGCTTAGTGAGAGATACGCAGTATTTT. As protein: CASSLVRDTQYF.

This clone turned up a few times. This chain joins TRBV6-6 and TRBJ1-1; TRBD1 matches at 8 bases. The CDR3 covers 15 residues. Per the germline V gene, CDR1 is MNHNY and CDR2 is SVGAGI (reference sequence). J gave up 6 bases and V 5 bases, and 11 bases lay outside the gene matches. In nucleotides, the CDR3 is TGTGCCAGCAGTCCTAGGACAGGGTGGGAGTCTGAAGCTTTCTTT. Residues: CASSPRTGWESEAFF.

The chain recombines TRBV2 with TRBJ2-7; 7 bases line up with TRBD2. After removal of 10 bases from V and 7 bases from J, the junction contained 16 bases not matched to a gene. The CDR3 spans 14 residues. CDR1 SNHLY and CDR2 FYNNEI come from the germline V gene. CDR3 loop: CATDLSGDSGEQYF. The CDR3 DNA sequence: TGTGCCACCGATCTAAGCGGGGACTCAGGAGAGCAGTACTTC.

For this clone: An end of the junction differs from the germline gene, which may be a read error. This chain uses TRBV28 with TRBJ1-1; D call uncertain. The CDR3 length is 11 residues. Germline V gene lookup returns CDR1 MDHEN and CDR2 SYDVKM. The CDR3 sequence is CTSRQATEAFF. Written as DNA, the CDR3 is TGCACGAGCCGTCAAGCCACTGAAGCTTTCTTT.